This section outlines one TCR beta chain sequence together with its context. Antigen: not known. The CDR3 consists of 13 residues. V shed 10 bases and J shed 2 bases, with 12 bases lying between them. The germline V gene has CDR1 ENHRY and CDR2 SYGVKD. An assay was performed, and its level was deep. Data came from immunoSEQ multiplex PCR; TCRdb stores just in-frame clones and leaves some out. The sample includes 1,400,000 or so clones, about 98.5% of them seen just once. The data belong to a study of shared clonotypes between healthy human individuals. Overall study: Each donor had three CD4 naive, three CD4 memory, two CD8 naive and one CD8 memory plate.

General study findings and limits: Several donors held about 5% of naive CD4 clonotypes in common. Compared with memory subsets, naive subsets generally had larger estimated richness.

The rearrangement links TRBV10-3 to TRBJ1-5, with D possibly TRBD1 on 5 matching bases. The sequenced sample consisted of naive CD4+ T cells sorted from blood. Subset: CD45RA+ positively selected. This receptor was taken from a man aged 25 to 40 in good health. In DNA form, the CDR3 reads TGTGCCACTTTAGGGGCAGGCAATCAGCCCCAGCATTTT. As protein: CATLGAGNQPQHF.